A single sample is the source of the 11 T cell receptor beta chains below, sequenced in a study of blood T cells in healthy people across ages (dated by TCRdb to about 2015). Preparation of the library involved 5' RACE. This sample was sequenced with an Illumina HiSeq 2500. A second PCR of about 6 to 12 cycles was performed with a sample-barcoded 5' primer and a J-beta primer mix. The public sequencing data were trimmed at Q25 with fastp and processed into clonotypes with MiXCR by TCRdb, which kept only in-frame beta chains. Rows matching on CDR3 protein sequence are summarized as one entry with the most common DNA and genes. A total of roughly 800,000 distinct CDR3 sequences appear in this sample, about a quarter of them only once. The ten largest clones represent 3% of the sample. The data also belong to a second study, concerning T cells of mothers and their children.

Sample: blood. The receptor source for this set is a boy under 18 in good health.

This clonotype was detected only a few times. This rearrangement joins TRBV5-1 to TRBJ2-2, with 10 bases lining up with TRBD1. Germline lookup yields CDR1 SGHRS and CDR2 YFSETQ. This CDR3 contains 16 residues. V dropped 4 bases and J dropped 6; count of bases not matched to a gene: 9. CDR3 bases: TGCGCCAGCAGCGCCGGGACAGGGGCCGGTCCCGGGGAGCTGTTTTTT. Protein sequence: CASSAGTGAGPGELFF.

This clonotype has only a few counts. The genes are TRBV12-3 or TRBV12-4 and TRBJ1-1; the D is unclear. The CDR3 has 18 amino acids. V gave up 3 bases and J gave up 8 bases, with 28 bases separating them. The CDR3 nucleotides are TGTGCCAGCAGTTTCCCCAAGCGGCCGCTCCAGGACGGGGTCGAAGCTTTCTTT. Its protein product is CASSFPKRPLQDGVEAFF.

V usage is TRBV9 and J usage is TRBJ2-7, with 9 bases matching TRBD2. The CDR3 is made up of 16 amino acids. Per germline, CDR1 SGDLS and CDR2 YYNGEE. Trimming took 4 bases from V and 4 from J; bases not matched to a gene: 12. The CDR3 here is CASSLASDSGGYEQYF. The CDR3, as DNA: TGTGCCAGCAGCCTAGCGTCGGATAGCGGGGGTTACGAGCAGTACTTC.

The chain is built from TRBV5-1 and TRBJ2-5, with 8 bases lining up with TRBD1. The junction had 7 bases not matched to a gene; V was cut back by 4 bases and J by 5 bases. The CDR3 contains 14 residues. The germline gives CDR1 SGHRS, CDR2 YFSETQ. This chain's CDR3 is CASSRTGSRETQYF. CDR3 nucleotides: TGCGCCAGCAGCCGGACAGGGAGTAGGGAGACCCAGTACTTC.

This clonotype showed up just a few times. The chain joins TRBV11-3 to TRBJ2-1; D not certain. In germline, CDR1 is SGHNT, CDR2 YENEEA. V shed 1 base and J shed 7 bases, with 11 bases lying between them. The CDR3 length is 14 residues. This CDR3 reads CASSLGTIQNEQFF. The DNA for the CDR3 is TGTGCCAGCAGCTTAGGAACTATCCAAAATGAGCAGTTCTTC.

J is TRBJ1-1 and V is TRBV7-9; 8 nucleotides line up with TRBD1. J was trimmed by 4 bases and V by 6 bases; bases with no gene match: 4. This CDR3 comprises 13 residues. Germline CDR1 SEHNR, CDR2 FQNEAQ (reference sequence). The CDR3 spells CASSRDRSTEAFF. Here the CDR3 DNA reads TGTGCCAGCAGTAGGGACAGGAGCACTGAAGCTTTCTTT.

This clonotype was observed a handful of times. The chain links TRBV2 to TRBJ1-2; D gene uncertain. Germline loops: CDR1 SNHLY, CDR2 FYNNEI. The CDR3 has 10 residues. The CDR3 loop reads CADRREGYTF. The CDR3, as DNA: TGTGCTGATCGCCGGGAGGGCTACACCTTC.

The J gene is TRBJ2-5, the V gene TRBV6-5; 8 bases are a match to TRBD1. The tail of the sequence fits TRBJ2-7 better, so the J call may be wrong. Per germline, CDR1 MNHEY and CDR2 SVGAGI. The CDR3 consists of 16 residues. This CDR3 reads CASSYYGRTGRYEQYF. For the CDR3, the DNA is TGTGCCAGCAGTTACTACGGAAGGACAGGGCGCTACGAGCAGTACTTC.

Only a few counts were recorded for this clonotype. The chain links TRBV2 to TRBJ1-4; D unresolved. The V gene's germline CDR1 is SNHLY and CDR2 FYNNEI. Trimming cost V 5 bases and J 7 bases, with 11 bases left between them. This CDR3 region has 13 residues. Written as DNA, the CDR3 is TGTGCCAGCAGTCCGAACGTAGGTGAAAAACTGTTTTTT. It encodes CASSPNVGEKLFF.

This clonotype occurred a few times. The chain couples TRBV21-1 to TRBJ1-2. TRBV21-1 is reported as a pseudogene. This CDR3 is 15 amino acids long. CDR3 in DNA: TGTGCCAGCAGCAATCAGGGACCCTTTGGCTATGGCTACACCTTC. This encodes CASSNQGPFGYGYTF.

This clonotype was seen more than once but under ten times. The V call is TRBV5-1, the J call TRBJ2-1; D is perhaps TRBD1 (6 bases). The CDR3 extends over 15 amino acids. V shed 4 bases and J shed 12 bases, with 23 bases lying between them. The V gene's germline CDR1 is SGHRS and CDR2 YFSETQ. CDR3 region: CASSRRGGIDGVQFF. In DNA form, the CDR3 reads TGCGCCAGCAGCCGCCGAGGGGGTATTGACGGTGTGCAGTTCTTC.